This T cell receptor beta chain was identified in a study of patients and donors after allogeneic stem cell transplantation. MiXCR was run by TCRdb on the RT-PCR reads, yielding one entry per CDR3 protein. Of about 960,000 distinct CDR3 sequences in the sample, about a sixth were seen once. Trimming left V 2 bases short and J 4 bases short, with 21 bases between. Germline values: CDR1 SGHVS, CDR2 FQNEAQ. The CDR3 is 18 amino acids. This sequence originates from a human donor who was either an allogeneic HSCT recipient or a stem cell or donor lymphocyte infusion donor (not recorded which). It is not recorded whose cells these are; they may come from a transplant donor. The chain uses TRBV7-8 and TRBJ2-1; D uncertain. The sample taken for sequencing was blood, either unsorted or a sorted T cell fraction (not recorded which). DNA for the CDR3: TGTGCCAGCAGCTTATATGGGCCTGGGCCGAGCAGGTACAATGAGCAGTTCTTC. It yields the protein CASSLYGPGPSRYNEQFF.